These T cell receptor beta chains were read from a single sample in a study of T cell responses to AZD1222 COVID-19 vaccine. Sequenced by immunoSEQ multiplex PCR; TCRdb stores in-frame clones only, minus some. This sample has about 94,000 clones, with around nine tenths found just once. This material consisted of peripheral blood, taken on day 0 of AZD1222 vaccination. These receptors were taken from an adult in good health. The conserved cysteine and the conserved F or W are not part of the CDR3 here.

ASSAKSGGEGTEAF	TRBV18	TRBJ1-1
ASSLGSVTYEQY	TRBV5-1	TRBJ2-7
ASSESGQGKAF	TRBV6-1	TRBJ1-1
ASSQDPPDRSSNLLNTEAF	TRBV4-1	TRBJ1-1
ASSSRLTTNEKLF	TRBV4-1	TRBJ1-4
ASSLQGAFVETQY	TRBV5-1	TRBJ2-5
ASSSGTVPYEQY	TRBV7-3	TRBJ2-7
ASSMGLINEKLF	TRBV19	TRBJ1-4
ASRQGPSGAEAF	TRBV19	TRBJ1-1
ASSEVRGTASSGNTIY	TRBV2	TRBJ1-3
ASSLEMLAGVTYEQY	TRBV5-1	TRBJ2-7
ASSGHVTAGDEQF	TRBV9	TRBJ2-1
ASSHAGVQETQY	TRBV3-1/TRBV3-2	TRBJ2-5
ASSQAGGDTEAF	TRBV3-1/TRBV3-2	TRBJ1-1
ASSIRQDYEQY	TRBV19	TRBJ2-7